This T cell receptor beta chain was sequenced for a study of blood T cell repertoires in COVID-19. Study overall: Sites across the United States, Italy and Spain contributed samples from acute and convalescent COVID-19. T cells, B-cell-depleted T cells, or PBMCs provided the cDNA or gDNA that served as material.

Measured with immunoSEQ multiplex PCR; TCRdb has only the in-frame clones, and not every one. Of approximately 97,000 clones in the sample, about nine tenths were seen once. The Seattle site enrolled patients during active infection and followed them longitudinally. The source material was peripheral blood. The TCR was taken from a woman aged 45-59 years with COVID-19, enrolled during active disease.

The CDR3 spells CASSLYERGDNEQFF. CDR3 nucleotide sequence: TGCGCCAGCAGCTTGTATGAGCGGGGGGACAATGAGCAGTTCTTC. This chain links TRBV5-1 with TRBJ2-1; 9 bases fit TRBD2. Losses at the gene ends were 1 base for V and 5 bases for J; bases not matched to a gene: 4. The CDR3 loop spans 15 amino acids. CDR1 and CDR2 (germline): SGHRS, YFSETQ.